The clone carrying this T cell receptor (beta chain) was found once. This entry comes from a study of blood T cell repertoires in COVID-19. The length of the CDR3 is 16 residues. Assay: immunoSEQ multiplex PCR; the TCRdb copy retains only in-frame clones and omits some. Seen here are 200,000 to 250,000 clones, about 91% observed once, and the top ten hold 1.2%. The chain carries TRBV21-1 and TRBJ1-5; no check of the table's D call, TRBD1, against the DNA was made. TRBV21-1 is reported as a pseudogene. The receptor's source is a man aged 25 to 40 with acute or convalescent COVID-19. What was sequenced was peripheral blood. CDR3 region: CASSVRDRGFGQPQHF. The CDR3 nucleotides are TGTGCCAGCAGCGTCCGGGACAGGGGGTTTGGTCAGCCCCAGCATTTT.